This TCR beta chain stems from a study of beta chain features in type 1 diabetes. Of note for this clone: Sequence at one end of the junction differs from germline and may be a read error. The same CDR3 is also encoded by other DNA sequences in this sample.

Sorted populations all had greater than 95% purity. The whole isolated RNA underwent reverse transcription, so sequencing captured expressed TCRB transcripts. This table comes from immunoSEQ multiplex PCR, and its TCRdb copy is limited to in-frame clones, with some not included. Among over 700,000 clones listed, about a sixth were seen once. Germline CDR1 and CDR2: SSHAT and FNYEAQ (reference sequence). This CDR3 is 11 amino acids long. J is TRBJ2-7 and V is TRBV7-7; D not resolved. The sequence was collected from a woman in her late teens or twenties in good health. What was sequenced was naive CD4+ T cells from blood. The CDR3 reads CASSSEYEQYF. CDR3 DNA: TGTGCTAGCAGCTCAGAGTACGAGCAGTACTTC.